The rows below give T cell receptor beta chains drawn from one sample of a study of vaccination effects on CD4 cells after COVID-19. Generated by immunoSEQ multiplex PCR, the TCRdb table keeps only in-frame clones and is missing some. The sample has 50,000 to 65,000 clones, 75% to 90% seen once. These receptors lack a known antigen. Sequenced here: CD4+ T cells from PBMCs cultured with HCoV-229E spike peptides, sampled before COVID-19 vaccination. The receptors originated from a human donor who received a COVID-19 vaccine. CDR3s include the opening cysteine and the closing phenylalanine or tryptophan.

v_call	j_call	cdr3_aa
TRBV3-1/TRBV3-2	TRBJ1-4	CASSQKDRGPTNEKLFF
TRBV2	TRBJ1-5	CASSGTALGPQHF
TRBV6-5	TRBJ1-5	CASGRGLEPQHF
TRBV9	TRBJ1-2	CASSPTDHRRGYTF
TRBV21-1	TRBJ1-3	CASSKASPTEAGNTIYF
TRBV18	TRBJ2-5	CASSPRTGQETQYF
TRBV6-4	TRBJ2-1	CASSPTNLNEQFF
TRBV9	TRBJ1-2	CASSVDWASPYGYTF
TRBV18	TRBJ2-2	CASSPLLSRESGELFF
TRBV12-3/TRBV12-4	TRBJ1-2	CASEQGGSGGYTF
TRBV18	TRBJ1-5	CASSRGQTQPQHF
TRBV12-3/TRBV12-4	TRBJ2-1	CASSPVDFEQFF
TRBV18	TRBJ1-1	CASSPPKTGTTEAFF
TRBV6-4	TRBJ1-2	CASSDAPGQGYYTF
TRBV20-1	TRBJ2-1	CSAPQGEQFF
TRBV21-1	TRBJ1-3	CASSSSAPGQGNTIYF
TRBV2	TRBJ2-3	CASSERGHTQYF
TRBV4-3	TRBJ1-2	CASSQDFTGGGGYTF
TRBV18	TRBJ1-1	CASSRQGAQNTEAFF
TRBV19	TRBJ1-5	CASSIWGAQENQPQHF
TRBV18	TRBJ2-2	CASSPSYPTGELFF
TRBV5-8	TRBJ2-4	CASSGGDLGGAKNIQYF
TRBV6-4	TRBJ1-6	CASSDEVGSPLHF
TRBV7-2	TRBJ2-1	CASSRGLAGGPANEQFF
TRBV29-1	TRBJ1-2	CSVEFGNRYGYTF
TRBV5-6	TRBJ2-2	CASSLVSLGTGELFF
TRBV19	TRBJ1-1	CASSDRGTTEAFF
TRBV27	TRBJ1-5	CASSPGHSNQPQHF
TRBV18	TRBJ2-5	CASSPQETQYF
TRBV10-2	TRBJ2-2	CASSGAAGVSTGELFF
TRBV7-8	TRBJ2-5	CASSSRQVWETQYF
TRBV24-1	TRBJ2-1	CATSYPGDNEQFF
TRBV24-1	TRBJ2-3	CATRRTSGGDTQYF
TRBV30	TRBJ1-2	CAWSGQAPGGYTF
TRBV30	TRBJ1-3	CAWSGRSPGNTIYF
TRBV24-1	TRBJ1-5	CATSDGQSWQPQHF
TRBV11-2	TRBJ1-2	CASSLVDFNYGYTF
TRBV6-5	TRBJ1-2	CASSYSRQGGGYTF
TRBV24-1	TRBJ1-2	CATSDSQTGGYGYTF
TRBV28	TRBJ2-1	CASSRYNEQFF
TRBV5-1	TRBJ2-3	CASSPGTAGSADTQYF
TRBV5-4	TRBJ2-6	CASSPPGHLSYSGANVLTF
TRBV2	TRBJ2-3	CASSKLAGVADTQYF
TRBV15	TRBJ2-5	CATSRDTRGVRGETQYF
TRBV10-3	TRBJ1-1	CAISPTAANTEAFF
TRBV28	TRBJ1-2	CASSLSDHYGYTF
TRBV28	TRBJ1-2	CASTKDRVRGYTF
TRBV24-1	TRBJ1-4	CATSDPRYLEKLFF
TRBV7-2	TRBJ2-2	CASRSGGATTGELFF
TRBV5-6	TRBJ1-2	CASSYDGLYGYTF